This T cell receptor beta chain was observed in a study of OX40 agonist ivuxolimab in advanced cancers. Whole-study results and caveats: On average, a greater number of expanded clones characterised CD8+ T cells relative to CD4+.

The data were produced by immunoSEQ multiplex PCR, yet TCRdb's version contains in-frame clones alone and is incomplete. In the table there are 98,000 or so clones, around 93% of which are singletons. The germline V gene encodes CDR1 SNHLY and CDR2 FYNNEI. The trim removed 9 bases at V and 6 bases at J, leaving 11 bases unmatched. The CDR3 contains 14 residues. As to this clone: Its antigen is unknown.

Source: CD4+ or CD8+ T cells sorted from blood, taken in a trial of the OX40 agonist ivuxolimab. The clonotype comes from an adult with an advanced solid tumor such as melanoma, head and neck, liver or kidney cancer. The J gene is TRBJ2-7, the V gene TRBV2, with 10 bases matching TRBD2. This CDR3 is CASSSGTSVREQYF. In nucleotides, the CDR3 is TGTGCCAGTTCCTCCGGGACTAGCGTTCGCGAGCAGTACTTC.